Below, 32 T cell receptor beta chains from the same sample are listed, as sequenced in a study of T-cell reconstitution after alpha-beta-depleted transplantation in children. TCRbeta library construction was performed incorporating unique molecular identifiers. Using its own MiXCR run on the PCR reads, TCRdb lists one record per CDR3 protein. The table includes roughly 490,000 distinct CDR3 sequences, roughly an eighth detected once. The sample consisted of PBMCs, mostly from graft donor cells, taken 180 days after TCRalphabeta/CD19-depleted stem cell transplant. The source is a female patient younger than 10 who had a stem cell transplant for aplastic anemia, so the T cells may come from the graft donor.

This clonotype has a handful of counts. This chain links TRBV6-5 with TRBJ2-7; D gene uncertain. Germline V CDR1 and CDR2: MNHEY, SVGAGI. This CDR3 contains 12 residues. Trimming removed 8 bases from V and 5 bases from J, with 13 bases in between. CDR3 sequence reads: CASLLGCHEQYV. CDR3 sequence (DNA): TGTGCCAGCCTCCTGGGTTGCCACGAGCAGTACGTC.

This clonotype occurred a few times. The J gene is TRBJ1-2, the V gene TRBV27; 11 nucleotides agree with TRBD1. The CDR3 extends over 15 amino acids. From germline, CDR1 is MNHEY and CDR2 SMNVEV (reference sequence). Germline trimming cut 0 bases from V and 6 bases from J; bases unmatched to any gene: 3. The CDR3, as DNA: TGTGCCAGCAGTTTATCCCGGACAGGGGGCGATGGCTACACCTTC. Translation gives CASSLSRTGGDGYTF.

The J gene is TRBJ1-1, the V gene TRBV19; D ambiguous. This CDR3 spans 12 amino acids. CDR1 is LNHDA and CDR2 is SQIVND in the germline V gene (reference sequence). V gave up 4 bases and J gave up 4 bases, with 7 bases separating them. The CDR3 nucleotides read TGTGCCAGTAGTAGATCTTCCACTGAAGCTTTCTTT. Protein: CASSRSSTEAFF.

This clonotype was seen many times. CDR3 protein: CASSLRGKVTDTQYF. The CDR3 nucleotides read TGTGCCAGCAGTTTGCGCGGGAAAGTCACAGATACGCAGTATTTT. This chain uses TRBV28 with TRBJ2-3; a possible D gene is TRBD2 (6 bases). Germline V gives CDR1 MDHEN, CDR2 SYDVKM. This CDR3 comprises 15 residues. Trimming left V 3 bases short and J 2 bases short, with 12 bases between.

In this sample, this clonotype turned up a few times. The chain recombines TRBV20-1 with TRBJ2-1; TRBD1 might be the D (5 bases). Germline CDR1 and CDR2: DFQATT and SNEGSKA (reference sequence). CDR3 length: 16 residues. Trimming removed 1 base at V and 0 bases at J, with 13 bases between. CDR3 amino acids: CSARGPQGSSYNEQFF. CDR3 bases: TGCAGTGCTAGAGGTCCCCAGGGTAGCTCCTACAATGAGCAGTTCTTC.

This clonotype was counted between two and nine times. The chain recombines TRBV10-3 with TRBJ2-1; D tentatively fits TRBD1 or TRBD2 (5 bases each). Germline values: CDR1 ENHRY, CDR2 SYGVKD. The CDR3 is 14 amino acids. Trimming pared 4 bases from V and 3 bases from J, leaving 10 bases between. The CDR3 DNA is TGTGCCATCAGTGCCCAGGGAGTCTACAATGAGCAGTTCTTC. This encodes CAISAQGVYNEQFF.

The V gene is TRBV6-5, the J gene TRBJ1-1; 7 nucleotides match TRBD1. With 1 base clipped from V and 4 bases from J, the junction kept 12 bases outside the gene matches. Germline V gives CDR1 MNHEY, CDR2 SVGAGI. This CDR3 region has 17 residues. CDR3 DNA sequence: TGTGCCAGCAGTTACTTTCTACCGACAGGGTTCTTCACTGAAGCTTTCTTT. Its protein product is CASSYFLPTGFFTEAFF.

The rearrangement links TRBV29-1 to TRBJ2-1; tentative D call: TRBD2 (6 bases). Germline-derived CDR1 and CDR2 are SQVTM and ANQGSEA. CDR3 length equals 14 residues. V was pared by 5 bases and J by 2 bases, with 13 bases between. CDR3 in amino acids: CSVPRETPYNEQFF. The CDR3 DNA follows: TGCAGCGTTCCTCGGGAGACCCCCTACAATGAGCAGTTCTTC.

The CDR3 coding sequence is TGTGCTAGTGGAACTCTAGGTGGGGGCTACAATGAGCAGTTCTTC. It translates to CASGTLGGGYNEQFF. V is TRBV12-5 and J is TRBJ2-1; D could derive from TRBD1 or TRBD2 (5 bases each). This CDR3 is built from 15 residues. The ends were cut back, 6 bases at V and 3 bases at J, with 15 bases in the middle. Germline loops: CDR1 LGHNT, CDR2 FRNRAP.

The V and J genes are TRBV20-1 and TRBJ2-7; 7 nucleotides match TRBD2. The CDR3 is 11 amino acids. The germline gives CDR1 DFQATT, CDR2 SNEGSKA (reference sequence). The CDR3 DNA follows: TGCACCCTCGGGGGGATCTACGAGCAGTACTTC. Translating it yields CTLGGIYEQYF.

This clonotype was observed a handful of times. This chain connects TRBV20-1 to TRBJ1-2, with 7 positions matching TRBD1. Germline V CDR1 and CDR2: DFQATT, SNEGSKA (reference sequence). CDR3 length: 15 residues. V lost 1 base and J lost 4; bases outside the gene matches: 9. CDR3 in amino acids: CSARADRVDGYGYTF. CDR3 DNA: TGCAGTGCTAGAGCAGACAGGGTAGACGGCTATGGCTACACCTTC.

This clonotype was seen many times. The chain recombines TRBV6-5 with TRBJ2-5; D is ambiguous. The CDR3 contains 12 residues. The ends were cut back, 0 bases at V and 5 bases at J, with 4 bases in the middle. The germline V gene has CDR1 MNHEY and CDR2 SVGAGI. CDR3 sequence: CASSYSGETQYF. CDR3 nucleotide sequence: TGTGCCAGCAGTTACTCGGGGGAGACCCAGTACTTC.

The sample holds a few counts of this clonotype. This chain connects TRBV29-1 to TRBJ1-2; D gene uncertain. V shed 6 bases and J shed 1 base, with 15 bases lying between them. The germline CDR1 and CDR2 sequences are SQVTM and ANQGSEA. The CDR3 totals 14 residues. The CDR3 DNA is TGCAGCGTGTTACCGGGGAGGGATAACTATGGCTACACCTTC. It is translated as CSVLPGRDNYGYTF.

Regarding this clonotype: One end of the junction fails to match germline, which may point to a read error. CDR3 in amino acids: CASSLEQETQHF. DNA for the CDR3: TGCGCCAGCAGCCTCGAGCAAGAGACCCAGCACTTC. The chain employs TRBV5-1 and TRBJ2-5, with unresolved D. This CDR3 has 12 amino acids. From germline, CDR1 is SGHRS and CDR2 YFSETQ.

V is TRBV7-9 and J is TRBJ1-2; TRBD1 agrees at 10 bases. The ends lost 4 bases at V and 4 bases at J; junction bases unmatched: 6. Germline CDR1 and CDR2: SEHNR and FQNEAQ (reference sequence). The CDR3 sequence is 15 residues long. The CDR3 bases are TGTGCCAGCAGCTCCACGACAGGGGGCGTCTATGGCTACACCTTC. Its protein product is CASSSTTGGVYGYTF.

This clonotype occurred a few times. CDR3 sequence (DNA): TGCAGTGCTAGAAGGACAGCTCAAGAGACCCAGTACTTC. Translated: CSARRTAQETQYF. V usage is TRBV20-1 and J usage is TRBJ2-5; possible D gene TRBD1, 6 bases. With 2 bases removed from V and 2 bases from J, the gap between germline ends came to 9 bases. The CDR3 runs to 13 residues. In germline, CDR1 is DFQATT, CDR2 SNEGSKA (reference sequence).

In DNA form, the CDR3 reads TGTGCCAGCAGCCTACAAGTAAACTACGAGCAGTACGTC. Amino acid sequence: CASSLQVNYEQYV. This chain links TRBV7-8 with TRBJ2-7; the D is unclear. The CDR3 has 13 residues. Trimming took 5 bases from V and 3 from J, leaving 11 bases between them. CDR1 SGHVS and CDR2 FQNEAQ come from the germline V gene.

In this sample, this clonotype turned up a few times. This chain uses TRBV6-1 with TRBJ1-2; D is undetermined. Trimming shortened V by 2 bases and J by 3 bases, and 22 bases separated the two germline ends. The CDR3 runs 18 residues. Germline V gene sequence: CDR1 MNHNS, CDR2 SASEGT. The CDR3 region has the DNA TGTGCCAGCAGTGAAAGGCCCGCCGCGTACGCCCCAGACTATGGCTACACCTTC. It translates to CASSERPAAYAPDYGYTF.

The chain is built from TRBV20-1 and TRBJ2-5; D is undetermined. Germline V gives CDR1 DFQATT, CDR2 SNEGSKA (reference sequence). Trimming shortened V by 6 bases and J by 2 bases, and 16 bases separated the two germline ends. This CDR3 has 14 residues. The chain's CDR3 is CSATVVGPQETQYF. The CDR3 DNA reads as TGCAGTGCCACAGTAGTAGGGCCTCAAGAGACCCAGTACTTC.

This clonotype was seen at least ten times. Written as DNA, the CDR3 is TGTGCCAGCAGCTCAACTCCGGGACAGGGCGTCCACGAGCAGTACTTC. Translated: CASSSTPGQGVHEQYF. This chain joins TRBV7-9 and TRBJ2-7; 9 positions agree with TRBD1. The CDR3 is 16 amino acids. Germline lookup yields CDR1 SEHNR and CDR2 FQNEAQ (reference sequence). J was trimmed by 5 bases and V by 4 bases; bases with no gene match: 12.

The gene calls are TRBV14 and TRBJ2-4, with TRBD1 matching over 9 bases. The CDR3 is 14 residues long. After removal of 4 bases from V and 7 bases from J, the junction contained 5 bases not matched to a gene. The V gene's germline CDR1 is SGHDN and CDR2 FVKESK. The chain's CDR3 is CASSRTGVSNIQYF. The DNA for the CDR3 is TGTGCCAGCAGCCGGACAGGGGTGTCGAACATTCAGTACTTC.

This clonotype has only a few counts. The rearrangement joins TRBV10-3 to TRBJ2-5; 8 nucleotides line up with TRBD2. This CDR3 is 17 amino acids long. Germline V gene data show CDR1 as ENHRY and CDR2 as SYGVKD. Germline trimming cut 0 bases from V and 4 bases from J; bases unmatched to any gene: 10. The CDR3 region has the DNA TGTGCCATCAGTGAGTCCATCGCTAGCGGGCCACGAGAGACCCAGTACTTC. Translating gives CAISESIASGPRETQYF.

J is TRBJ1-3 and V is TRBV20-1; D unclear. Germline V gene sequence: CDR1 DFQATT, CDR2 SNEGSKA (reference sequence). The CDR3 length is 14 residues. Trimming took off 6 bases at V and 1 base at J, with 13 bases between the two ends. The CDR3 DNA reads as TGCAGTGCCGCCCGGGGTGGTTCTGGAAACACCATATATTTT. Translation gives CSAARGGSGNTIYF.

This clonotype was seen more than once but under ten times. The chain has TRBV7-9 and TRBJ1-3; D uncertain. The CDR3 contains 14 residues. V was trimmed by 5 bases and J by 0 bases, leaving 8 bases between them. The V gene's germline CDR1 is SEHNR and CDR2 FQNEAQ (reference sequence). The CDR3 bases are TGTGCCAGCAGCCCGGGCTTCTCTGGAAACACCATATATTTT. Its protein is CASSPGFSGNTIYF. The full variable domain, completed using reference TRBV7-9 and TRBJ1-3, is DTGVSQNPRHKITKRGQNVTFRCDPISEHNRLYWYRQTLGQGPEFLTYFQNEAQLEKSRLLSDRFSAERPKGSFSTLEIQRTEQGDSAMYLCASSPGFSGNTIYFGEGSWLTVV.

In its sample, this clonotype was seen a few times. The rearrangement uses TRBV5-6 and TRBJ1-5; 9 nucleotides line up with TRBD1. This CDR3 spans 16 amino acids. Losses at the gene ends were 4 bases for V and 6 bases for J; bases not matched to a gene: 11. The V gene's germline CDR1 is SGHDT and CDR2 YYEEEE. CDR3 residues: CASSPRGGTGPQPQHF. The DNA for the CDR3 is TGTGCCAGCAGCCCTAGAGGCGGGACAGGGCCTCAGCCCCAGCATTTT.

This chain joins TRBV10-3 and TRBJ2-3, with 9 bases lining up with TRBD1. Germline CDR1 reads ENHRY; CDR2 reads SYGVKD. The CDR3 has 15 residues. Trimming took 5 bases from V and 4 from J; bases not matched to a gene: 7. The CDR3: CAISRGTGSADTQYF. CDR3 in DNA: TGTGCCATCAGTCGTGGGACAGGGTCCGCAGATACGCAGTATTTT.

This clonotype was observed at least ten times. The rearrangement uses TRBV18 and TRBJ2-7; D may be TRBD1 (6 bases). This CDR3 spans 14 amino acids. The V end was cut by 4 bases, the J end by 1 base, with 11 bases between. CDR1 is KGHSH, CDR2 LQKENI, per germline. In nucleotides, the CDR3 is TGTGCCAGCTCACTCACAGGGTTTTCCTACGAGCAGTACTTC. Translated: CASSLTGFSYEQYF. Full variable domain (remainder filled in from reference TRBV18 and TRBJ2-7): NAGVMQNPRHLVRRRGQEARLRCSPMKGHSHVYWYRQLPEEGLKFMVYLQKENIIDESGMPKERFSAEFPKEGPSILRIQQVVRGDSAAYFCASSLTGFSYEQYFGPGTRLTVT.

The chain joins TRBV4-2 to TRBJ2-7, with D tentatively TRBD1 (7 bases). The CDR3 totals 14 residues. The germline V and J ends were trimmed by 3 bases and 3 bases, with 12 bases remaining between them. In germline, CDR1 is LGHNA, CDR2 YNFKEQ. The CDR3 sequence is CASSQAGQNYEQYF. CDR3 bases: TGTGCCAGCAGCCAGGCGGGACAGAACTACGAGCAGTACTTC.

The CDR3 spells CASSLLGAGRYGYTF. The CDR3 DNA reads TGTGCCAGCAGCTTATTGGGGGCGGGGAGGTATGGCTACACCTTC. V gene TRBV7-9 combines with J gene TRBJ1-2; perhaps TRBD1 as D (6 bases). The CDR3 has 15 amino acids. Germline CDR1 reads SEHNR; CDR2 reads FQNEAQ (reference sequence). The germline V and J ends were trimmed by 2 bases and 5 bases, with 15 bases remaining between them.

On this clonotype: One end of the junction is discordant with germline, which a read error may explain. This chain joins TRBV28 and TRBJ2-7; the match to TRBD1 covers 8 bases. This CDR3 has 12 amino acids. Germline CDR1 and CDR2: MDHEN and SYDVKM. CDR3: CASSHTERQGNF. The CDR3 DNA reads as TGTGCCAGCAGCCACACAGAGCGACAGGGGAACTTC.

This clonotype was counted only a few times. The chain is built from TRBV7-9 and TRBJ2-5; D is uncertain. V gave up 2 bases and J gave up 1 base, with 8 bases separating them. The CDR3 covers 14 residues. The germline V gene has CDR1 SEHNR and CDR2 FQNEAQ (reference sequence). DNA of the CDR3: TGTGCCAGCAGCTTAATGGGCCCCCAAGAGACCCAGTACTTC. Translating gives CASSLMGPQETQYF.

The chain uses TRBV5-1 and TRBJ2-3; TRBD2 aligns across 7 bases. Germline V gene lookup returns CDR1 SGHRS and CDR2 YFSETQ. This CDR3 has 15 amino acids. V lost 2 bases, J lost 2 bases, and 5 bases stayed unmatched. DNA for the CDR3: TGCGCCAGCAGCTTAAGCGGGGTTAACACAGATACGCAGTATTTT. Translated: CASSLSGVNTDTQYF.